One TCR beta chain is described in this entry. The antigen is not known. The data were taken from a study of blood T cells in healthy people across ages. General study findings and limits: One million T cells yielded diversity estimates that were considered underestimates.

The CDR3 is made up of 15 amino acids. Per germline, CDR1 SGHAT and CDR2 FQNNGV. V lost 6 bases and J lost 6; bases outside the gene matches: 10. A second PCR of roughly 7 to 11 cycles used a sample-barcoded 5' primer and a J-beta primer mix. Every cDNA molecule bore a tag from a template-switch adaptor containing 12 random nucleotides. Each single sample gave us at least 3 million CDR3-containing paired-end reads. TCRdb re-derived calls from the 5' RACE reads in MiXCR, one entry per CDR3 protein. The table has about 970,000 distinct CDR3 sequences, 45% to 60% seen once. Sequencing used blood. V usage is TRBV11-2 and J usage is TRBJ1-2; 10 nucleotides align to TRBD1. This TCR was sampled from an older woman in good health. The DNA of the CDR3 is TGTGCCAGCAGGCAATCCGGGACAGGGGTACATGGCTACACCTTC. Protein: CASRQSGTGVHGYTF.